This T cell receptor beta chain derives from a study of blood T cell repertoires in COVID-19. Turning to the study itself: Some COVID-19 samples were acute and others convalescent; all came from the United States, Italy and Spain. The cDNA or gDNA used as material had been derived from T cells, B-cell-depleted T cells, or PBMCs.

This clone has a single count. J lost 2 bases, V lost 3 bases, and 5 bases had no gene match. The germline CDR1 and CDR2 sequences are SGHAT and FQNNGV. The length of the CDR3 is 15 residues. Original processing methods: By means of reference gene primer amplification, nucleated cell counts were estimated. The protocol was immunoSEQ multiplex PCR, while the TCRdb copy is restricted to in-frame clones and leaves out a portion. V, J and clone size are those of that table, while D and trimming were read from the DNA. The sample records more than 250,000 clones, approximately 86% being singletons. This clonotype was obtained from a woman aged 30 to 39 who had recovered from COVID-19. The V and J genes are TRBV11-2 and TRBJ2-7, with 9 bases matching TRBD2. The source material was peripheral blood. CDR3 in amino acids: CASSLELAGTYEQYF. As DNA, the CDR3 is TGTGCCAGCAGCTTGGAACTAGCGGGTACCTACGAGCAGTACTTC.